This T cell receptor (beta chain) was sequenced during a study of blood T cell repertoires in COVID-19. Study information: Collection of acute and convalescent COVID-19 samples took place in the United States, Italy and Spain. T cells, B-cell-depleted T cells, or PBMCs supplied cDNA or gDNA.

In the study's own analysis: Counts of nucleated cells, estimated from reference gene primer amplification, were obtained. TCRdb keeps only in-frame clones here, not all; method: immunoSEQ multiplex PCR. V and J calls and clone size are as listed in that table; D and trimming were resolved from the DNA. This table has some 100,000 clones, about 91% appearing once. Sequencing used peripheral blood. The receptor's source is a woman at least 80 years old with active COVID-19.

CDR3 amino acids: CASSDGQGSAGELFF. CDR3 in DNA: TGTGCCAGCAGCGATGGACAGGGATCGGCCGGGGAGCTGTTTTTT. The rearrangement links TRBV9 to TRBJ2-2, with 8 bases matching TRBD1. This CDR3 region has 15 residues. CDR1 is SGDLS and CDR2 is YYNGEE in the germline V gene. V shed 3 bases and J 6 bases; nucleotides not matched to a gene: 7.